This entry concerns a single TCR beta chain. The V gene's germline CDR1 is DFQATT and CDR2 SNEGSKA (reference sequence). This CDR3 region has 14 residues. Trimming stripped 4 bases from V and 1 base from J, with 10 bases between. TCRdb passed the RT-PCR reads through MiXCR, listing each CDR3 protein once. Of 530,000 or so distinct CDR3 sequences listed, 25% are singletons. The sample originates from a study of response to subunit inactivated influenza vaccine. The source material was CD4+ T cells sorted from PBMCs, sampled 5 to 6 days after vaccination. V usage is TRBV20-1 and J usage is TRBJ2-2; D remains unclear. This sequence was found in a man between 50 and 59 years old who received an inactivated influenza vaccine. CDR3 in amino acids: CSAIDIQNTGELFF. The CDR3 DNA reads TGCAGTGCTATAGACATACAGAACACCGGGGAGCTGTTTTTT.